This TCR beta chain was profiled in a study of beta chain features in type 1 diabetes. General study results and limits: In every one of the four CD4+ subsets, TCRB CDR3s were moderately but significantly shorter in Type 1 diabetes patients. The naive, central memory and Treg TCRB repertoires of patients appeared to be more similar to one another than those of healthy donors.

The table lists this clone with a few counts. What it recognizes is unknown. CDR1 and CDR2 from the germline V gene are SGDLS and YYNGEE. The V segment lost 4 bases and the J segment 2 bases; nucleotides outside the gene matches: 9. The CDR3 loop spans 15 amino acids. cDNA synthesis used the whole RNA isolate, giving expressed TCRB sequences. This table comes from immunoSEQ multiplex PCR, and its TCRdb copy is limited to in-frame clones, with some not included. The repertoire holds some 150,000 clones, with 9.5% to 10% as singletons. This sequence was found in a woman aged 40 to 50 in good health. Sequencing used central memory CD4+ T cells from blood. V is TRBV9 and J is TRBJ2-7; 7 bases map to TRBD2. CDR3 amino acids: CASSTAPSGPYEQYF. As DNA, the CDR3 is TGTGCCAGCAGCACAGCACCTAGCGGTCCCTACGAGCAGTACTTC. The variable domain in full, completed from reference TRBV9 and TRBJ2-7, reads DSGVTQTPKHLITATGQRVTLRCSPRSGDLSVYWYQQSLDQGLQFLIQYYNGEERAKGNILERFSAQQFPDLHSELNLSSLELGDSALYFCASSTAPSGPYEQYFGPGTRLTVT.